This is a list of T cell receptor beta chains from one sample in a study of blood T cell repertoires in COVID-19. TCRdb keeps only in-frame clones here, not all; method: immunoSEQ multiplex PCR. The sample includes 150,000 or so clones, 75% to 90% seen only once; the top ten take about 2.5%. Sequencing was performed on peripheral blood. Source of these receptors: a woman aged 70-85 years with acute or convalescent COVID-19. Both conserved end residues are part of each CDR3. D genes are given only for firm matches. The size of a clone is reported for some rows only, either as once, few or many, or as a class for expanded clones.

d_gene: TRBD1
j_gene: TRBJ2-2
abundance: NA
v_gene: TRBV7-8
CDR3aa: CASSLGQAPGTGELFF
CDR3nt: TGTGCCAGCAGCCTAGGACAGGCCCCGGGCACCGGGGAGCTGTTTTTT

d_gene: NA
j_gene: TRBJ1-1
abundance: NA
v_gene: TRBV27
CDR3aa: CASSFQGSTEAFF
CDR3nt: TGTGCCAGCAGTTTCCAGGGGAGCACTGAAGCTTTCTTT

d_gene: TRBD1
j_gene: TRBJ2-1
abundance: NA
v_gene: TRBV3-1/TRBV3-2
CDR3aa: CASSPDRGVNEQFF
CDR3nt: TGTGCCAGCAGCCCGGACAGGGGTGTGAATGAGCAGTTCTTC

d_gene: NA
j_gene: TRBJ2-5
abundance: NA
v_gene: TRBV27
CDR3aa: CASRNTVQETQYF
CDR3nt: TGTGCCAGCAGAAACACAGTCCAAGAGACCCAGTACTTC

d_gene: TRBD1
j_gene: TRBJ2-7
abundance: NA
v_gene: TRBV6-6
CDR3aa: CASSSIAGGHEQYF
CDR3nt: TGTGCCAGCAGTTCTATCGCAGGGGGCCACGAGCAGTACTTC

d_gene: NA
j_gene: TRBJ1-1
abundance: NA
v_gene: TRBV6-5
CDR3aa: CASVASRGEGTEAFF
CDR3nt: TGTGCCAGCGTAGCCTCTAGGGGTGAAGGCACTGAAGCTTTCTTT

d_gene: NA
j_gene: TRBJ1-2
abundance: NA
v_gene: TRBV10-3
CDR3aa: CAAKSAQRNYGYTF
CDR3nt: TGTGCCGCCAAATCAGCGCAGCGTAACTATGGCTACACCTTC

d_gene: NA
j_gene: TRBJ2-6
abundance: NA
v_gene: TRBV5-1
CDR3aa: CASSLPGSGANVLTF
CDR3nt: TGCGCCAGCAGCTTGCCAGGGTCAGGGGCCAACGTCCTGACTTTC

d_gene: NA
j_gene: TRBJ1-3
abundance: NA
v_gene: TRBV7-2
CDR3aa: CASSFISYGNTIYF
CDR3nt: TGTGCCAGCAGCTTTATAAGCTACGGAAACACCATATATTTT

d_gene: NA
j_gene: TRBJ1-2
abundance: NA
v_gene: TRBV24-1
CDR3aa: CATSDSRVNYGYTF
CDR3nt: TGTGCCACCAGTGATTCCCGGGTTAACTATGGCTACACCTTC

d_gene: NA
j_gene: TRBJ2-1
abundance: NA
v_gene: TRBV2
CDR3aa: CTSRGSSYNEQFF
CDR3nt: TGTACCTCGAGGGGGAGCTCCTACAATGAGCAGTTCTTC

d_gene: TRBD2
j_gene: TRBJ2-3
abundance: NA
v_gene: TRBV27
CDR3aa: CASSPLSGGGKSTDTQYF
CDR3nt: TGTGCCAGCAGTCCCCTCTCGGGGGGAGGTAAAAGCACAGATACGCAGTATTTT

d_gene: NA
j_gene: TRBJ1-1
abundance: NA
v_gene: TRBV5-1
CDR3aa: CASSEQGAPVRAFF
CDR3nt: TGCGCCAGCAGCGAACAAGGGGCCCCTGTAAGAGCTTTCTTT

d_gene: NA
j_gene: TRBJ2-2
abundance: once
v_gene: TRBV6-6
CDR3aa: CASSPTNTGELFF
CDR3nt: TGTGCCAGCAGTCCTACGAACACCGGGGAGCTGTTTTTT

d_gene: TRBD2
j_gene: TRBJ2-1
abundance: NA
v_gene: TRBV13
CDR3aa: CASSLRLAGGLAQFF
CDR3nt: TGTGCCAGCAGCCTCCGACTAGCGGGGGGGCTAGCGCAGTTCTTC

d_gene: NA
j_gene: TRBJ1-2
abundance: NA
v_gene: TRBV14
CDR3aa: CASSQVRASWGYTF
CDR3nt: TGTGCCAGCAGCCAAGTTCGCGCCTCCTGGGGCTACACCTTC

d_gene: NA
j_gene: TRBJ1-2
abundance: NA
v_gene: TRBV12-3/TRBV12-4
CDR3aa: CASSPRGNYGYTF
CDR3nt: TGTGCCAGCAGTCCGCGGGGGAACTATGGCTACACCTTC

d_gene: NA
j_gene: TRBJ2-1
abundance: NA
v_gene: TRBV6-5
CDR3aa: CASSYSGASYNEQFF
CDR3nt: TGTGCCAGCAGTTACTCAGGGGCCTCCTACAATGAGCAGTTCTTC

d_gene: NA
j_gene: TRBJ2-5
abundance: NA
v_gene: TRBV6-2/TRBV6-3
CDR3aa: CASTPGGAEETQYF
CDR3nt: TGTGCCAGCACCCCTGGGGGGGCGGAAGAGACCCAGTACTTC

d_gene: NA
j_gene: TRBJ1-5
abundance: NA
v_gene: TRBV7-9
CDR3aa: CASSGHFNQPQHF
CDR3nt: TGTGCCAGCAGCGGACACTTCAATCAGCCCCAGCATTTT

d_gene: TRBD1
j_gene: TRBJ2-1
abundance: few
v_gene: TRBV10-3
CDR3aa: CAISELGQGAREQFF
CDR3nt: TGTGCCATCAGTGAGTTAGGCCAGGGGGCGAGGGAGCAGTTCTTC

d_gene: NA
j_gene: TRBJ2-1
abundance: NA
v_gene: TRBV19
CDR3aa: CASSIRRMLTLETYNEQFF
CDR3nt: TGTGCCAGTAGTATAAGGCGAATGTTAACCCTAGAGACCTACAATGAGCAGTTCTTC

d_gene: TRBD1
j_gene: TRBJ2-3
abundance: NA
v_gene: TRBV7-9
CDR3aa: CASSRDRGDTQYF
CDR3nt: TGTGCCAGCAGCCGGGACAGGGGGGATACGCAGTATTTT

d_gene: TRBD1
j_gene: TRBJ2-4
abundance: NA
v_gene: TRBV6-1
CDR3aa: CASSEAPGQGASGAKNIQYF
CDR3nt: TGTGCCAGCAGTGAAGCGCCGGGACAGGGGGCGAGCGGGGCCAAAAACATTCAGTACTTC

d_gene: NA
j_gene: TRBJ2-1
abundance: NA
v_gene: TRBV24-1
CDR3aa: CATSLPGQENNEQFF
CDR3nt: TGTGCCACCAGTCTACCGGGACAAGAAAACAATGAGCAGTTCTTC

d_gene: NA
j_gene: TRBJ2-2
abundance: NA
v_gene: TRBV5-6
CDR3aa: CASSFVSRMNTGELFF
CDR3nt: TGTGCCAGCAGCTTTGTGTCCAGGATGAACACCGGGGAGCTGTTTTTT

d_gene: NA
j_gene: TRBJ2-7
abundance: NA
v_gene: TRBV7-9
CDR3aa: CASSLGTVGEQYF
CDR3nt: TGTGCCAGCAGCTTAGGGACAGTTGGCGAGCAGTACTTC

d_gene: TRBD1
j_gene: TRBJ2-6
abundance: once
v_gene: TRBV28
CDR3aa: CASGGRQGASGANVLTF
CDR3nt: TGTGCCAGCGGTGGGAGACAGGGGGCCTCTGGGGCCAACGTCCTGACTTTC

d_gene: TRBD1
j_gene: TRBJ1-1
abundance: NA
v_gene: TRBV7-9
CDR3aa: CASSKTGQGNTEAFF
CDR3nt: TGTGCCAGCAGCAAAACGGGACAGGGGAACACTGAAGCTTTCTTT

d_gene: TRBD1
j_gene: TRBJ2-2
abundance: NA
v_gene: TRBV7-2
CDR3aa: CASSSGPTGGGSGELFF
CDR3nt: TGTGCCAGCAGCTCCGGCCCGACAGGGGGCGGTTCCGGGGAGCTGTTTTTT

d_gene: TRBD1
j_gene: TRBJ1-5
abundance: NA
v_gene: TRBV28
CDR3aa: CATRQGQRPQHF
CDR3nt: TGTGCCACCCGACAGGGTCAGCGGCCCCAGCATTTT

d_gene: NA
j_gene: TRBJ1-3
abundance: NA
v_gene: TRBV6-5
CDR3aa: CASSYLSGNTIYF
CDR3nt: TGTGCCAGCAGTTACCTCTCTGGAAACACCATATATTTT

d_gene: TRBD1
j_gene: TRBJ1-3
abundance: NA
v_gene: TRBV5-1
CDR3aa: CASSRRDRVFSGNTIYF
CDR3nt: TGCGCCAGCAGCCGTCGGGACAGGGTTTTTTCTGGAAACACCATATATTTT

d_gene: NA
j_gene: TRBJ2-7
abundance: few
v_gene: TRBV18
CDR3aa: CASSPRAASYEQYF
CDR3nt: TGTGCCAGCTCACCACGGGCAGCCTCCTACGAGCAGTACTTC

d_gene: NA
j_gene: TRBJ2-5
abundance: NA
v_gene: TRBV18
CDR3aa: CASSPRDTIGETQYF
CDR3nt: TGTGCCAGCTCACCACGTGACACCATTGGCGAGACCCAGTACTTC

d_gene: TRBD2
j_gene: TRBJ2-1
abundance: NA
v_gene: TRBV9
CDR3aa: CASSVAGSGGRYEQFF
CDR3nt: TGTGCCAGCAGCGTAGCTGGTAGCGGGGGGCGCTATGAGCAGTTCTTC

d_gene: NA
j_gene: TRBJ1-1
abundance: NA
v_gene: TRBV30
CDR3aa: CAWSGDHTEAFF
CDR3nt: TGTGCCTGGAGTGGAGATCACACTGAAGCTTTCTTT